These 19 T cell receptor beta chains came from one sample sequenced in a study of human thymus T cells. The data were produced by immunoSEQ multiplex PCR, yet TCRdb's version contains in-frame clones alone and is incomplete. The table lists around 45,000 clones, approximately 95% of them singletons. The sample taken for sequencing was blood. These receptors originate from a girl under three years old with a congenital heart defect but otherwise immunologically healthy.

This chain connects TRBV13 to TRBJ1-2; D may be TRBD1 (5 bases). V was pared by 2 bases and J by 4 bases, with 5 bases between. The germline gives CDR1 PRHDT, CDR2 FYEKMQ (reference sequence). This CDR3 spans 12 amino acids. The CDR3 loop is CASSLTGYGYTF. The CDR3 bases are TGTGCCAGCAGCTTAACAGGCTATGGCTACACCTTC.

The chain links TRBV7-9 to TRBJ2-1; 13 bases line up with TRBD2. Germline CDR1 SEHNR, CDR2 FQNEAQ (reference sequence). CDR3 length equals 17 residues. J lost 3 bases, V lost 6 bases, and 8 bases had no gene match. The CDR3 nucleotides read TGTGCCAGCAGGCCCCCGGGACTAGCGGGATACTACAATGAGCAGTTCTTC. The encoded protein is CASRPPGLAGYYNEQFF.

This chain joins TRBV5-1 and TRBJ2-4; TRBD1 matches at 11 bases. CDR1 SGHRS and CDR2 YFSETQ come from the germline V gene. The CDR3 length is 16 residues. Germline trimming cut 1 base from V and 5 bases from J; bases unmatched to any gene: 5. Written as DNA, the CDR3 is TGCGCCAGCAGCTTGCCCGGGACAGGGGGAGAAAACATTCAGTACTTC. It translates to CASSLPGTGGENIQYF.

The CDR3 DNA is TGTGCCAGCAGCTGTAATAGGGTAAGCTTAGCTAACTATGGCTACACCTTC. This gives the protein CASSCNRVSLANYGYTF. The gene calls are TRBV11-3 and TRBJ1-2, with D unclear. Germline-derived CDR1 and CDR2 are SGHNT and YENEEA. V shed 4 bases and J shed 0 bases, with 18 bases lying between them. This CDR3 is built from 17 residues.

The chain carries TRBV7-2 and TRBJ1-1; D gene uncertain. Between the trimmed V and J ends, which lost 5 bases and 1 base, there was a span of 14 bases. CDR3 length: 15 amino acids. Germline assignment: CDR1 SGHTA and CDR2 FQGNSA. For the CDR3, the DNA is TGTGCCAGCAGCCGGACCGGGGTTTCGAACACTGAAGCTTTCTTT. Its translation is CASSRTGVSNTEAFF.

The V call is TRBV27, the J call TRBJ2-2; D is unresolved. There are 15 residues in the CDR3. Trimming cost V 6 bases and J 0 bases, with 11 bases left between them. Looked up from germline, CDR1 is MNHEY and CDR2 is SMNVEV (reference sequence). The CDR3 nucleotides read TGTGCCAGCAGAAAGGAAAGCGCGAACACCGGGGAGCTGTTTTTT. It is translated as CASRKESANTGELFF.

V is TRBV7-8 and J is TRBJ2-5; D unresolved. CDR1 and CDR2 from the germline V gene are SGHVS and FQNEAQ. The CDR3 totals 14 residues. V shed 1 base and J shed 3 bases, with 9 bases lying between them. The CDR3 is CASSLVDLEETQYF. CDR3 nucleotides: TGTGCCAGCAGCTTAGTAGACCTCGAAGAGACCCAGTACTTC.

This clone appeared a single time. The chain employs TRBV28 and TRBJ2-7, with 9 nucleotides matching TRBD2. The CDR3 length is 17 residues. CDR1 is MDHEN and CDR2 is SYDVKM in the germline V gene. V was pared by 2 bases and J by 3 bases, with 11 bases of the junction left unmatched. The CDR3 DNA sequence: TGTGCCAGCAGTTTACCATCTAGCGGGGTATGGAGCTACGAGCAGTACTTC. This translates into CASSLPSSGVWSYEQYF.

J is TRBJ2-5 and V is TRBV30; no definite D call. V shed 2 bases and J shed 3 bases, with 16 bases lying between them. Germline CDR1 GTSNPN, CDR2 SVGIG (reference sequence). This CDR3 contains 15 residues. CDR3 sequence (DNA): TGTGCCTGGAGTCCCCCGTTAAGTGTGAAAGAGACCCAGTACTTC. Translated: CAWSPPLSVKETQYF.

V usage is TRBV4-1 and J usage is TRBJ2-5; D assignment may be TRBD1 or TRBD2 (5 bases each). Germline assignment: CDR1 MGHRA and CDR2 YSYEKL. The CDR3 has 14 residues. Trimming cost V 3 bases and J 5 bases, with 13 bases left between them. CDR3 in amino acids: CASSQTWGYETQYF. CDR3 in DNA: TGCGCCAGCAGCCAGACATGGGGGTACGAGACCCAGTACTTC.

The chain has TRBV30 and TRBJ2-4, with D possibly TRBD1 on 6 matching bases. With 5 bases removed from V and 2 bases from J, the gap between germline ends came to 10 bases. The CDR3 length is 13 residues. The germline V gene encodes CDR1 GTSNPN and CDR2 SVGIG (reference sequence). The CDR3 bases are TGTGCCTGGGAACAGGGACCCAAAAACATTCAGTACTTC. Encoded protein: CAWEQGPKNIQYF.

The CDR3 region is CASSPLRTSGRIVTDTQYF. The CDR3 region has the DNA TGTGCCAGCAGCCCTTTAAGGACTAGCGGGAGGATCGTCACAGATACGCAGTATTTT. The chain couples TRBV4-2 to TRBJ2-3; TRBD2 matches 14 bases. The CDR3 totals 19 residues. The J segment lost 2 bases and the V segment lost 4 bases, leaving 11 bases of the junction unmatched. Germline V gives CDR1 LGHNA, CDR2 YNFKEQ.

This rearrangement joins TRBV7-2 to TRBJ2-5; 7 bases align to TRBD2. The CDR3 totals 14 residues. The trim removed 1 base at V and 5 bases at J, leaving 4 bases unmatched. Germline CDR1 and CDR2: SGHTA and FQGNSA. CDR3 nucleotide sequence: TGTGCCAGCAGCTTAGGGGGGGGATATGAGACCCAGTACTTC. It yields the protein CASSLGGGYETQYF.

The chain has TRBV7-8 and TRBJ2-2, with TRBD2 as a possible D gene (7 bases). CDR1 and CDR2 from the germline V gene are SGHVS and FQNEAQ. V was pared by 1 base and J by 6 bases, with 9 bases between. The CDR3 runs to 14 residues. The DNA for the CDR3 is TGTGCCAGCAGCTTAGTAGGGGGGGCCGGGGAGCTGTTTTTT. This codes for CASSLVGGAGELFF.

The V gene is TRBV27, the J gene TRBJ2-5, with D possibly matching TRBD1 (6 bases). The CDR3 has 14 amino acids. The germline V gene encodes CDR1 MNHEY and CDR2 SMNVEV (reference sequence). V lost 8 bases to trimming and J lost 4 bases, with 17 bases between them. In nucleotides, the CDR3 is TGTGCCAGCGGCTGGGGGCCGGTGGTAGAGACCCAGTACTTC. Protein product: CASGWGPVVETQYF.

The chain uses TRBV5-1 and TRBJ2-5; 9 nucleotides match TRBD2. Germline assignment: CDR1 SGHRS and CDR2 YFSETQ. The trim removed 0 bases at V and 1 base at J, leaving 4 bases unmatched. The CDR3 has 16 residues. In DNA, the CDR3 is TGCGCCAGCAGCTTGGTGTCTAGCGGGGTCCAAGAGACCCAGTACTTC. Translated: CASSLVSSGVQETQYF.

CDR3 amino acids: CASSFAVAGGGNEQFF. For the CDR3, the DNA is TGCGCCAGCAGCTTCGCCGTAGCGGGAGGCGGGAATGAGCAGTTCTTC. The V call is TRBV5-1, the J call TRBJ2-1, with 10 bases matching TRBD2. Germline CDR1 and CDR2: SGHRS and YFSETQ. Trimming removed 2 bases from V and 7 bases from J; junction bases left unmatched: 9. This CDR3 region has 16 residues.

The chain carries TRBV6-1 and TRBJ2-7; no clear D gene. V lost 1 base to trimming and J lost 4 bases, with 2 bases between them. Germline V lookup: CDR1 MNHNS, CDR2 SASEGT. The CDR3 length is 11 residues. The CDR3 is CASSEGYEQYF. DNA for the CDR3: TGTGCCAGCAGTGAAGGGTACGAGCAGTACTTC.

V gene TRBV5-5 combines with J gene TRBJ2-5, with TRBD2 matching over 7 bases. The ends lost 0 bases at V and 5 bases at J; junction bases unmatched: 16. The germline V gene has CDR1 SGHKS and CDR2 YYEKEE (reference sequence). The CDR3 is made up of 18 amino acids. CDR3 coding DNA: TGTGCCAGCAGCTTGGGGACCCAGGGAGCGGGATGGGGGGAGACCCAGTACTTC. Its protein product is CASSLGTQGAGWGETQYF.